This section outlines one T cell receptor beta chain sequence together with its context. Its cognate antigen is unknown. These data belong to a study of T cell responses to AZD1222 COVID-19 vaccine. Findings and limits, study-wide: Regions left unmutated in variants are reportedly the target of nearly half of spike-specific TCRs. No repertoire was sampled before or during the peak T cell response, only after it. Donors skewed white British and female; clonal diversity was possibly underestimated.

It was second doses at about 4 or about 12 weeks that were pooled. Looked up from germline, CDR1 is MNHEY and CDR2 is SVGEGT. The CDR3 contains 14 residues. V was cut by 2 bases and J by 6 bases, with 11 bases left in between. Profiled with immunoSEQ multiplex PCR; TCRdb holds only in-frame clones, not every one. The sample holds about 130,000 clones, roughly nine tenths seen once. This material consisted of peripheral blood, taken 28 days after the second AZD1222 dose. The clonotype originates from an adult who received the AZD1222 COVID-19 vaccine. The chain is built from TRBV6-2 or TRBV6-3 and TRBJ1-5; D gene ambiguous. The CDR3 DNA reads TGTGCCAGCAGTTACCGGGCGAGAGGTCAGCCCCAGCATTTT. Amino acids: CASSYRARGQPQHF.